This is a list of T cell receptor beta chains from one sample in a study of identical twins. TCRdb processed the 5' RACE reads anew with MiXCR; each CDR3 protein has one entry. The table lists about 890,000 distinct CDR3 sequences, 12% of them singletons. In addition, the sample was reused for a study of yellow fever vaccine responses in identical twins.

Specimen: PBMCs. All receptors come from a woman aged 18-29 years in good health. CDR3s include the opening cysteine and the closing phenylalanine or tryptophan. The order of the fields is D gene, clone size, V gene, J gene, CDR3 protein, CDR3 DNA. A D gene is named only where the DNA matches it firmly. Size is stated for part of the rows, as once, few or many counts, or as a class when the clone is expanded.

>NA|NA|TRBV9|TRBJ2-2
CASRPGRMNTGELFF
TGTGCCAGCAGGCCGGGACGGATGAACACCGGGGAGCTGTTTTTT
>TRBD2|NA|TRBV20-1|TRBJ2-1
CSARVWTSGGFVDNEQFF
TGCAGTGCTAGAGTTTGGACTAGCGGGGGGTTTGTGGACAATGAGCAGTTCTTC
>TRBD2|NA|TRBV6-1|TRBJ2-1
CASSTTSDVNEQFF
TGTGCCAGCAGTACAACTAGCGATGTCAATGAGCAGTTCTTC
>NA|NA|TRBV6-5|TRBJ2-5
CASSYSKVSVETQYF
TGTGCCAGCAGTTACTCGAAGGTGTCTGTAGAGACCCAGTACTTC
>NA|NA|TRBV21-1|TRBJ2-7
CASSKLAGLAYYEQYF
TGTGCCAGCAGCAAATTAGCGGGACTAGCGTACTACGAGCAGTACTTC
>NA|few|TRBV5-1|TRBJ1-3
CASRQEGGIGNTIYF
TGCGCCAGCAGGCAGGAGGGAGGGATTGGAAACACCATATATTTT
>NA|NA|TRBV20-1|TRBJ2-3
CSAPRSGGGSASTDTQYF
TGCAGTGCTCCAAGGAGCGGAGGGGGGTCCGCATCCACAGATACGCAGTATTTT
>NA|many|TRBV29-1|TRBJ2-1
CSVFSGDHNEQFF
TGCAGCGTTTTTAGCGGAGACCACAATGAGCAGTTCTTC
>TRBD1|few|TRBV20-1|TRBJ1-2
CSARDRGQRLGRYYGYTF
TGCAGTGCTAGAGACCGGGGACAGCGACTAGGAAGATACTATGGCTACACCTTC
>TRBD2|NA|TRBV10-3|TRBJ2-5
CAISIRLAERETQYF
TGTGCCATCAGCATACGACTAGCTGAACGAGAGACCCAGTACTTC
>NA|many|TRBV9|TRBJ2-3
CASSVGSETVTQYF
TGTGCCAGCAGCGTAGGGTCAGAGACCGTAACGCAGTATTTT
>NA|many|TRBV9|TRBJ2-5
CASSPADRTGIETQYF
TGTGCCAGCAGCCCAGCAGATCGAACAGGAATAGAGACCCAGTACTTC
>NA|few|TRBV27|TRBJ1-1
CASSWTYENTEAFF
TGTGCCAGCAGTTGGACTTATGAGAACACTGAAGCTTTCTTT
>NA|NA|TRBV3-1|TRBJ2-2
CASVGTGELFF
TGTGCCAGCGTCGGAACCGGGGAGCTGTTTTTT
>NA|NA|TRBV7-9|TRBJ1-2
CASTSTPQTYGYTF
TGTGCCAGCACCTCGACCCCACAGACCTATGGCTACACCTTC
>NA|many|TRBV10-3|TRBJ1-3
CAIGGNTIYF
TGTGCCATCGGAGGAAACACCATATATTTT
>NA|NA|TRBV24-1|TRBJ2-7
CATSDAASYEQYF
TGTGCCACCAGTGACGCGGCCTCCTACGAGCAGTACTTC
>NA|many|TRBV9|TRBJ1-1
CASSGRDKNTEAFF
TGTGCCAGCAGCGGCCGGGACAAAAACACTGAAGCTTTCTTT
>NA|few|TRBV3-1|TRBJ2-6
CASSPVLAGANVLTF
TGTGCCAGCAGCCCTGTATTAGCAGGGGCCAACGTCCTGACTTTC
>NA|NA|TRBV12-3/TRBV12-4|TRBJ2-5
CASSLLDHQETQYF
TGTGCCAGCAGTTTATTGGACCACCAAGAGACCCAGTACTTC
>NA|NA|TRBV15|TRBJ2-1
CATSSGRLVDIYNEQFF
TGTGCCACCAGCAGTGGGAGACTAGTCGACATCTACAATGAGCAGTTCTTC
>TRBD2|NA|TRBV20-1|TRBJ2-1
CSAGTSGRGPYNEQFF
TGCAGTGCTGGGACTAGCGGGAGGGGGCCCTACAATGAGCAGTTCTTC
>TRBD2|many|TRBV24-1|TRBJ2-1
CATSDVPTSGAYNEQFF
TGTGCCACCAGTGATGTGCCCACTAGCGGGGCTTACAATGAGCAGTTCTTC
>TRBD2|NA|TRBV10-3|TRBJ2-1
CAISERAGEARYEQFF
TGTGCCATCAGTGAGAGAGCGGGAGAAGCGAGGTATGAGCAGTTCTTC
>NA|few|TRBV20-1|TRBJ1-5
CSAEGVGDQPQHF
TGCAGTGCTGAAGGGGTCGGGGATCAGCCCCAGCATTTT
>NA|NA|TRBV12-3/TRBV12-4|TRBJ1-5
CASRSGGPGAQHF
TGTGCCAGCAGGTCGGGGGGGCCAGGAGCCCAGCATTTT
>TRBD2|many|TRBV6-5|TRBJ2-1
CASSYGDYQRWQFF
TGTGCCAGCAGTTATGGGGACTACCAACGATGGCAGTTCTTC
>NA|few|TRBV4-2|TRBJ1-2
CASSQDPKDPYGYTF
TGTGCCAGCAGCCAAGATCCGAAGGACCCATATGGCTACACCTTC